This T cell receptor (beta chain) appears in the sequencing data of a study of PD-1 blockade in classical Hodgkin lymphoma. Study-level information: Nivolumab was administered to patients intravenously at 3 mg/kg every 2 weeks.

V shed 3 bases and J 4 bases; nucleotides not matched to a gene: 5. Germline lookup yields CDR1 MNHNS and CDR2 SASEGT. The CDR3 sequence is 15 residues long. A remark on this clone: Its target is unknown.

All trial patients relapsed after autologous stem cell transplantation. Whole-study results and caveats: Baseline TCR diversity was reportedly lower in newly diagnosed patients than healthy donors. Complete responders possessed baseline diversity comparable to newly diagnosed patients. Anyone who began nivolumab under 1 year after ASCT was excluded.

Sequencing was performed with immunoSEQ multiplex PCR; in TCRdb, only in-frame clones are kept and a portion is missing. The sample carries 90,000 to 100,000 clones, about 91% recorded once. This receptor was identified in a human donor with classical Hodgkin lymphoma. The material was peripheral blood mononuclear cells (PBMCs), obtained before the second cycle of nivolumab. This chain uses TRBV6-1 with TRBJ2-5; 10 nucleotides line up with TRBD1. CDR3 DNA: TGTGCCAGCAGTGATTACCGGGACAGGGGAGAGACCCAGTACTTC. Translating it yields CASSDYRDRGETQYF.